This T cell receptor beta chain is drawn from a study of regulatory T cells in long-lasting Graves disease. V trimming: 5 bases; J trimming: 2 bases; junction bases outside the gene matches: 7. CDR3 size: 15 residues. Per the germline V gene, CDR1 is DFQATT and CDR2 is SNEGSKA (reference sequence). Relying on iRepertoire HTBI primers and Arm-PCR of CDR3 regions, the team built TCR beta libraries. TCRdb re-called the multiplex PCR reads through MiXCR, storing one row per CDR3 protein. The repertoire holds fewer than 650,000 distinct CDR3 sequences, with about 16% as singletons. This clonotype appeared a few times. The time point: newly diagnosed GD, antithyroid drugs for less than 3 months. Making the TCR library involved RNA that had been extracted from PBMCs. The data also belong to a second study, concerning T cells in Graves' hyperthyroidism and ophthalmopathy. That investigation notes: The model anticipated ophthalmopathy a median around six months pre-onset.

The sequence came from a man younger than 35 with Graves disease. The chain combines TRBV20-1 with TRBJ2-5, with TRBD2 matching 11 bases. The sample here was peripheral blood mononuclear cells (PBMCs), taken at new diagnosis, from a patient treated with antithyroid drugs. CDR3: CSADSGRAIQETQYF. CDR3 sequence (DNA): TGCAGTGCTGATAGCGGGAGGGCCATACAAGAGACCCAGTACTTC.